This TCR beta chain derives from a study of blood T cell repertoires in COVID-19. Study at large: Specimens from acute and convalescent COVID-19 originated in the United States, Italy and Spain. Sources were T cells, B-cell-depleted T cells, or PBMCs; the material itself was cDNA or gDNA.

Germline V gene data show CDR1 as SNHLY and CDR2 as FYNNEI. Trimming shortened V by 4 bases and J by 7 bases, and 10 bases separated the two germline ends. This CDR3 is 12 amino acids long. In the study's own analysis: Quantification of nucleated cells was approximated via reference gene primer amplification. Sequencing used immunoSEQ multiplex PCR; TCRdb keeps in-frame clones, though not all of them. V, J and clone size were drawn from that table, and D and trimming were deduced from the DNA. Of approximately 100,000 clones in the sample, about 85% were seen once. The TCR sequence derives from a woman in her 70s with acute or convalescent COVID-19. Material: peripheral blood. The J gene is TRBJ1-1, the V gene TRBV2; a weak D match, TRBD1 (5 bases). The CDR3 bases are TGTGCCAGCAGTGCCGGACAAATTGAAGCTTTCTTT. The encoded protein is CASSAGQIEAFF. The full variable domain, rest sourced from reference TRBV2 and TRBJ1-1, is EPEVTQTPSHQVTQMGQEVILRCVPISNHLYFYWYRQILGQKVEFLVSFYNNEISEKSEIFDDQFSVERPDGSNFTLKIRSTKLEDSAMYFCASSAGQIEAFFGQGTRLTVV.